What follows are 10 T cell receptor beta chains derived from one specimen sequenced in a study of vaccination effects on CD4 cells after COVID-19. These TCRs are of unknown antigen specificity. In the ViraFEST assay, antigen-specific CD4+ clonotypes were identified by expansion after peptide-pool stimulation. Researchers isolated CD4+ T cells once roughly nine days of culture had elapsed. Everyone in the study got two shots of either the BNT162b2 or mRNA-1273 vaccine. Libraries were prepared by immunoSEQ multiplex PCR; TCRdb keeps only in-frame clonotypes and omits some of them. The repertoire holds 25,000 to 35,000 clones, 65% to 80% seen once, with around 9% in the top ten. The specimen comprised CD4+ T cells from PBMCs cultured with HCoV-NL63 spike peptides, sampled after COVID-19 vaccination. The receptors here all came from a human donor who received a COVID-19 vaccine.

Only a few counts were recorded for this clone. The chain combines TRBV21-1 with TRBJ1-1. TRBV21-1 is a known pseudogene. This CDR3 is 11 amino acids long. The CDR3, as DNA: TGTGAGGGCCGAATGAACACTGAAGCTTTCTTT. Amino acids: CEGRMNTEAFF.

The rearrangement links TRBV5-1 to TRBJ1-1; TRBD1 agrees at 8 bases. CDR3 size: 13 residues. From germline, CDR1 is SGHRS and CDR2 YFSETQ. The V segment lost 2 bases and the J segment 4 bases; nucleotides outside the gene matches: 1. The CDR3 DNA reads TGCGCCAGCAGCTTTACAGGGGGCACTGAAGCTTTCTTT. Its protein is CASSFTGGTEAFF.

The chain combines TRBV5-1 with TRBJ1-3, with 8 bases lining up with TRBD1. CDR1 is SGHRS, CDR2 YFSETQ, per germline. The CDR3 covers 15 residues. The ends lost 3 bases at V and 3 bases at J; junction bases unmatched: 5. CDR3 in DNA: TGCGCCAGCAGCTCGCAGGGGGCATATGGAAACACCATATATTTT. Translated: CASSSQGAYGNTIYF.

The chain uses TRBV7-8 and TRBJ2-5; 7 bases are a match to TRBD1. Losses at the gene ends were 6 bases for V and 3 bases for J; bases not matched to a gene: 4. Germline V gene lookup returns CDR1 SGHVS and CDR2 FQNEAQ. CDR3 length: 13 residues. The CDR3 here is CASRGTEKETQYF. CDR3 nucleotides: TGTGCCAGCAGAGGGACAGAGAAAGAGACCCAGTACTTC.

The chain recombines TRBV3-1 (or the pseudogene TRBV3-2) with TRBJ2-7; the D is unclear. This CDR3 is 12 amino acids long. The V end lost 1 base, the J end lost 5 bases, and 6 bases lay between the germline ends. From germline, CDR1 is LGHDT and CDR2 YNNKEL (reference sequence). The CDR3 loop is CASSQGYNEQYF. CDR3 sequence (DNA): TGTGCCAGCAGCCAAGGGTATAACGAGCAGTACTTC.

The chain has TRBV3-1 (or the pseudogene TRBV3-2) and TRBJ1-1, with D perhaps matching TRBD1 (5 bases). Germline V gives CDR1 LGHDT, CDR2 YNNKEL (reference sequence). The V and J ends lost 6 bases and 2 bases respectively, with 7 bases between them. CDR3 length: 12 amino acids. The CDR3 DNA sequence: TGTGCCAGCAGGGACATCAACACTGAAGCTTTCTTT. It encodes CASRDINTEAFF.

The chain joins TRBV18 to TRBJ2-1; 10 positions agree with TRBD2. V lost 4 bases, J lost 7 bases, and 4 bases stayed unmatched. Per germline, CDR1 KGHSH and CDR2 LQKENI. This CDR3 is 14 amino acids long. CDR3 loop: CASSQREGINEQFF. The CDR3 DNA sequence: TGTGCCAGCTCACAGCGGGAGGGCATTAATGAGCAGTTCTTC.

V usage is TRBV6-5 and J usage is TRBJ1-5; the D gene is possibly TRBD1 (5 bases). V was clipped by 2 bases and J by 0 bases, with 8 bases between them. The CDR3 loop spans 15 amino acids. Germline CDR1 reads MNHEY; CDR2 reads SVGAGI. CDR3 nucleotide sequence: TGTGCCAGCAGTTACGTCGGGGGTAGCAATCAGCCCCAGCATTTT. Residues: CASSYVGGSNQPQHF.

This chain links TRBV7-8 with TRBJ2-7; 8 bases line up with TRBD1. CDR3 size: 14 residues. The V gene's germline CDR1 is SGHVS and CDR2 FQNEAQ. With V trimmed by 5 bases and J by 7 bases, 10 bases remained unmatched. CDR3 in amino acids: CASSMKRTGREQYF. The CDR3 nucleotides are TGTGCCAGCAGCATGAAGCGGACAGGGCGGGAGCAGTACTTC.

V gene TRBV3-1 (or the pseudogene TRBV3-2) combines with J gene TRBJ1-1, with D unresolved. The V gene's germline CDR1 is LGHDT and CDR2 YNNKEL (reference sequence). Between the trimmed V and J ends, which lost 6 bases and 0 bases, there was a span of 11 bases. The CDR3 extends over 14 amino acids. CDR3 amino acids: CASSWGQMNTEAFF. The CDR3 DNA reads as TGTGCCAGCAGTTGGGGTCAGATGAACACTGAAGCTTTCTTT.